Listed below are T cell receptor beta chains from one sample, sequenced in a study of a mutant IDH1 vaccine in newly diagnosed glioma. Antigens of these TCRs are unknown. The method was immunoSEQ multiplex PCR; TCRdb's version includes in-frame clones alone and lacks a portion of them. The table records about 32,000 clones, around four fifths of them present only once. Sequencing used PBMCs, obtained from a glioma patient whose treatment included an IDH1 peptide vaccine. These receptors all come from a woman aged 40 to 49 with glioma. The CDR3 runs from the conserved cysteine through the conserved F or W.

TRBV7-9	13	TRBJ1-1	CASSLVGGMEAFF
TRBV30	13	TRBJ2-1	CAWSAASYNEQFF
TRBV4-1	16	TRBJ1-5	CASSQERQGGNQPQHF
TRBV9	12	TRBJ1-2	CASSVGVDGYTF
TRBV5-1	16	TRBJ1-2	CASSLSMGQGGYGYTF
TRBV30	13	TRBJ1-1	CAWSVGRDTEAFF
TRBV9	17	TRBJ1-4	CASSVSGTGTYNEKLFF
TRBV5-1	15	TRBJ1-1	CASSLVGTGVTEAFF
TRBV11-3	16	TRBJ2-7	CASSPSPPTGPYEQYF
TRBV7-9	16	TRBJ1-4	CASSLGDGGFSEKLFF
TRBV19	15	TRBJ2-3	CASSTSGGNFPTQYF
TRBV7-2	12	TRBJ2-7	CASSHQGYEQYF
TRBV5-4	13	TRBJ2-2	CASSSDRGWELFF
TRBV7-8	18	TRBJ1-1	CASSIEAQGEGLDTEAFF
TRBV12-5	13	TRBJ1-4	CASGLSGDEKLFF
TRBV7-9	15	TRBJ2-5	CASVGWGGKGETQYF
TRBV5-4	14	TRBJ2-3	CASRAGGRTDTQYF
TRBV5-6	14	TRBJ2-3	CASSLVGRTDTQYF
TRBV7-9	16	TRBJ1-6	CASSASPTGVNSPLHF
TRBV4-1	14	TRBJ2-1	CASSHGPADNEQFF
TRBV30	13	TRBJ1-2	CAGRGGHAYGYTF
TRBV7-8	14	TRBJ1-2	CASSRTGGGPGYTF
TRBV6-6	15	TRBJ1-4	CASRDTGTGGEKLFF
TRBV10-3	14	TRBJ1-5	CAISESASNQPQHF
TRBV12-2	15	TRBJ1-2	CASRAAARGGYGYTF
TRBV15	15	TRBJ1-2	CATSRVGAGPYGYTF
TRBV6-6	14	TRBJ1-1	CASSYSQGLTEAFF
TRBV19	13	TRBJ1-1	CASGNRGETEAFF
TRBV7-2	14	TRBJ2-7	CASSFIAGANEQYF
TRBV5-1	16	TRBJ2-7	CASSFLPPGLLYEQYF
TRBV2	15	TRBJ1-1	CASSEARPMNTEAFF
TRBV7-2	18	TRBJ2-3	CASSLGFTSGSSTDTQYF
TRBV19	14	TRBJ1-5	CASSISDSNQPQHF
TRBV7-9	15	TRBJ2-1	CASSSGLAGGGEQFF
TRBV15	16	TRBJ2-1	CATSSPSGATYNEQFF
TRBV27	14	TRBJ1-2	CASSLRGGWLGYTF
TRBV4-3	14	TRBJ1-4	CASSEQGGEEKLFF
TRBV27	17	TRBJ2-3	CASSLLGGYTSTDTQYF
TRBV7-9	13	TRBJ1-1	CASSPPGNTEAFF
TRBV5-8	18	TRBJ1-5	CASSPPQFPGTVNQPQHF
TRBV25-1	14	TRBJ1-5	CASSEGGVNQPQHF
TRBV13	13	TRBJ2-1	CASSTAGVHEQFF
TRBV2	13	TRBJ1-1	CASSAGAGTEAFF
TRBV6-5	14	TRBJ2-2	CASSTVPGTGELFF
TRBV6-1	16	TRBJ1-1	CASSEAGNRRGTEAFF
TRBV7-9	17	TRBJ2-5	CASSSLRGGREQETQYF
TRBV18	13	TRBJ1-1	CASSPGLNTEAFF
TRBV4-1	16	TRBJ1-5	CASSQDLGTFYQPQHF
TRBV5-4	16	TRBJ1-5	CASSLGTGGGNQPQHF
TRBV2	15	TRBJ1-2	CASRSGQVTGYGYTF
TRBV19	15	TRBJ1-1	CASSISGQGTTEAFF
TRBV5-1	13	TRBJ1-1	CASSLDRGTEAFF
TRBV9	14	TRBJ1-4	CASSEGWGVEKLFF